The sequence of this TCR beta chain was determined in a study of blood T cell repertoires in COVID-19. Study summary: Researchers got acute and convalescent COVID-19 samples from the United States, Italy and Spain. T cells, B-cell-depleted T cells, or PBMCs provided the cDNA or gDNA that served as material.

Germline CDR1 is SGHAT and CDR2 is FQNNGV. Trimming shortened V by 4 bases and J by 3 bases, and 12 bases separated the two germline ends. The length of the CDR3 is 14 residues. As handled by the study authors: Counts of nucleated cells, estimated from reference gene primer amplification, were obtained. Here immunoSEQ multiplex PCR was the method, and the copy in TCRdb shows in-frame clones only, minus some. The DNA was the basis for D and trimming; V, J and clone size are from that table. The data show 100,000 to 150,000 clones, 75% to 90% seen once. Sequences were obtained from peripheral blood. The rearrangement uses TRBV11-2 and TRBJ1-2; D call uncertain. The receptor comes from a human donor in a cohort sampled during active COVID-19. CDR3 amino acids: CASSSPGYYYGYTF. For the CDR3, the DNA is TGTGCCAGCAGCTCCCCGGGGTATTACTATGGCTACACCTTC.